What follows are 7 T cell receptor beta chains derived from one specimen sequenced in a study of T cell repertoires in cytomegalovirus infection. These TCRs' antigens remain unknown. TCRdb passed the reads through MiXCR, listing each CDR3 protein once. The sample holds 55,000 to 70,000 distinct CDR3 sequences; about a third are singletons and the top ten take around 70%. The sequencing input was PBMCs, sequenced either directly or after in vitro stimulation (not recorded which). The receptor set was obtained from a human donor in good health (CMV status not recorded). Some clones in this sample may be carry-over from other donors' samples.

This clonotype was seen a handful of times. The V and J genes are TRBV7-9 and TRBJ2-1; tentatively, D is TRBD2 (6 bases). The CDR3 has 14 amino acids. Trimming pared 4 bases from V and 6 bases from J, leaving 13 bases between. Germline V gene lookup returns CDR1 SEHNR and CDR2 FQNEAQ (reference sequence). CDR3 nucleotides: TGTGCCAGCAGCTCGGGGGTTAGTTCCAATGAGCAGTTCTTC. Protein sequence: CASSSGVSSNEQFF.

The chain is built from TRBV29-1 and TRBJ1-1; D gene unclear. CDR1 is SQVTM and CDR2 is ANQGSEA in the germline V gene. V gave up 2 bases and J gave up 1 base, with 8 bases separating them. This CDR3 region has 13 residues. The CDR3 region has the DNA TGCAGCGTTGAACCCCGAGCGAACACTGAAGCTTTCTTT. Its protein is CSVEPRANTEAFF. Drawing the rest from reference TRBV29-1 and TRBJ1-1, the complete variable domain is SAVISQKPSRDICQRGTSLTIQCQVDSQVTMMFWYRQQPGQSLTLIATANQGSEATYESGFVIDKFPISRPNLTFSTLTVSNMSPEDSSIYLCSVEPRANTEAFFGQGTRLTVV.

A few counts support this clonotype. The chain joins TRBV7-9 to TRBJ2-1, with D perhaps TRBD1 or TRBD2 (5 bases each). This CDR3 contains 13 residues. The ends were cut back, 3 bases at V and 13 bases at J, with 16 bases in the middle. Germline loops: CDR1 SEHNR, CDR2 FQNEAQ (reference sequence). CDR3 coding DNA: TGTGCCAGCAGCTTGATCGGGAAAGGGGATCAGTTCTTC. Protein: CASSLIGKGDQFF.

V is TRBV7-1 and J is TRBJ1-2; D might be TRBD1 (5 bases). Being an ORF, TRBV7-1 has a function that is uncertain. Trimming took off 8 bases at V and 2 bases at J, with 9 bases between the two ends. The CDR3 is made up of 12 amino acids. DNA for the CDR3: TGTGCCAGCGAGGGGTCCAACTATGGCTACACCTTC. As protein: CASEGSNYGYTF.

The V gene is TRBV10-3, the J gene TRBJ1-1, with D unclear. Between the trimmed V and J ends, which lost 5 bases and 0 bases, there was a span of 16 bases. CDR3 length: 16 residues. Germline V lookup: CDR1 ENHRY, CDR2 SYGVKD. CDR3 in amino acids: CAISSNDPLMNTEAFF. CDR3 DNA: TGTGCCATCAGTAGCAACGACCCACTAATGAACACTGAAGCTTTCTTT.

This clonotype has ten or more counts. The chain employs TRBV28 and TRBJ2-7; 7 positions agree with TRBD1. Looked up from germline, CDR1 is MDHEN and CDR2 is SYDVKM. Trimming removed 6 bases from V and 7 bases from J; junction bases left unmatched: 12. The CDR3 runs to 14 residues. The CDR3 protein is CASSLTGPTGEQYF. In DNA, the CDR3 is TGTGCCAGCAGCCTGACAGGGCCCACCGGGGAGCAGTACTTC.

The rearrangement joins TRBV20-1 to TRBJ2-7, with 9 bases lining up with TRBD2. The CDR3 is 15 amino acids. V dropped 0 bases and J dropped 6; count of bases not matched to a gene: 9. Germline CDR1 reads DFQATT; CDR2 reads SNEGSKA (reference sequence). The CDR3 is CSARDRLAGAREQYF. In DNA form, the CDR3 reads TGCAGTGCTAGAGATCGGTTAGCGGGAGCCCGCGAGCAGTACTTC.